The 2 T cell receptor beta chains below come from one sample, sequenced in a study of siplizumab effects on memory and regulatory T cells. TCRdb's copy holds only in-frame clones and misses some; the assay was immunoSEQ multiplex PCR. The table includes under 95,000 clones, over 85% detected once. Sequenced sample: non-Treg CD4+ T cells sorted from blood. The receptors shown here come from a human donor in good health.

The chain joins TRBV19 to TRBJ2-3, with 7 bases identical to TRBD2. Looked up from germline, CDR1 is LNHDA and CDR2 is SQIVND (reference sequence). This CDR3 region has 17 residues. The trim removed 5 bases at V and 4 bases at J, leaving 15 bases unmatched. This chain's CDR3 is CASSSDAQRGNADTQYF. Here the CDR3 DNA reads TGTGCCAGTAGTTCCGATGCCCAGCGGGGAAATGCAGATACGCAGTATTTT.

This chain uses TRBV7-9 with TRBJ2-5; D remains unclear. The V gene lost 4 bases and the J gene lost 4 bases, with 13 bases spanning the gap. Germline V gene data show CDR1 as SEHNR and CDR2 as FQNEAQ (reference sequence). The CDR3 sequence is 14 residues long. CDR3 in amino acids: CASSSAWIPETQYF. The CDR3 nucleotides are TGTGCCAGCAGCTCTGCGTGGATACCAGAGACCCAGTACTTC. Variable domain in full (rest from reference TRBV7-9 and TRBJ2-5): DTGVSQNPRHKITKRGQNVTFRCDPISEHNRLYWYRQTLGQGPEFLTYFQNEAQLEKSRLLSDRFSAERPKGSFSTLEIQRTEQGDSAMYLCASSSAWIPETQYFGPGTRLLVL.